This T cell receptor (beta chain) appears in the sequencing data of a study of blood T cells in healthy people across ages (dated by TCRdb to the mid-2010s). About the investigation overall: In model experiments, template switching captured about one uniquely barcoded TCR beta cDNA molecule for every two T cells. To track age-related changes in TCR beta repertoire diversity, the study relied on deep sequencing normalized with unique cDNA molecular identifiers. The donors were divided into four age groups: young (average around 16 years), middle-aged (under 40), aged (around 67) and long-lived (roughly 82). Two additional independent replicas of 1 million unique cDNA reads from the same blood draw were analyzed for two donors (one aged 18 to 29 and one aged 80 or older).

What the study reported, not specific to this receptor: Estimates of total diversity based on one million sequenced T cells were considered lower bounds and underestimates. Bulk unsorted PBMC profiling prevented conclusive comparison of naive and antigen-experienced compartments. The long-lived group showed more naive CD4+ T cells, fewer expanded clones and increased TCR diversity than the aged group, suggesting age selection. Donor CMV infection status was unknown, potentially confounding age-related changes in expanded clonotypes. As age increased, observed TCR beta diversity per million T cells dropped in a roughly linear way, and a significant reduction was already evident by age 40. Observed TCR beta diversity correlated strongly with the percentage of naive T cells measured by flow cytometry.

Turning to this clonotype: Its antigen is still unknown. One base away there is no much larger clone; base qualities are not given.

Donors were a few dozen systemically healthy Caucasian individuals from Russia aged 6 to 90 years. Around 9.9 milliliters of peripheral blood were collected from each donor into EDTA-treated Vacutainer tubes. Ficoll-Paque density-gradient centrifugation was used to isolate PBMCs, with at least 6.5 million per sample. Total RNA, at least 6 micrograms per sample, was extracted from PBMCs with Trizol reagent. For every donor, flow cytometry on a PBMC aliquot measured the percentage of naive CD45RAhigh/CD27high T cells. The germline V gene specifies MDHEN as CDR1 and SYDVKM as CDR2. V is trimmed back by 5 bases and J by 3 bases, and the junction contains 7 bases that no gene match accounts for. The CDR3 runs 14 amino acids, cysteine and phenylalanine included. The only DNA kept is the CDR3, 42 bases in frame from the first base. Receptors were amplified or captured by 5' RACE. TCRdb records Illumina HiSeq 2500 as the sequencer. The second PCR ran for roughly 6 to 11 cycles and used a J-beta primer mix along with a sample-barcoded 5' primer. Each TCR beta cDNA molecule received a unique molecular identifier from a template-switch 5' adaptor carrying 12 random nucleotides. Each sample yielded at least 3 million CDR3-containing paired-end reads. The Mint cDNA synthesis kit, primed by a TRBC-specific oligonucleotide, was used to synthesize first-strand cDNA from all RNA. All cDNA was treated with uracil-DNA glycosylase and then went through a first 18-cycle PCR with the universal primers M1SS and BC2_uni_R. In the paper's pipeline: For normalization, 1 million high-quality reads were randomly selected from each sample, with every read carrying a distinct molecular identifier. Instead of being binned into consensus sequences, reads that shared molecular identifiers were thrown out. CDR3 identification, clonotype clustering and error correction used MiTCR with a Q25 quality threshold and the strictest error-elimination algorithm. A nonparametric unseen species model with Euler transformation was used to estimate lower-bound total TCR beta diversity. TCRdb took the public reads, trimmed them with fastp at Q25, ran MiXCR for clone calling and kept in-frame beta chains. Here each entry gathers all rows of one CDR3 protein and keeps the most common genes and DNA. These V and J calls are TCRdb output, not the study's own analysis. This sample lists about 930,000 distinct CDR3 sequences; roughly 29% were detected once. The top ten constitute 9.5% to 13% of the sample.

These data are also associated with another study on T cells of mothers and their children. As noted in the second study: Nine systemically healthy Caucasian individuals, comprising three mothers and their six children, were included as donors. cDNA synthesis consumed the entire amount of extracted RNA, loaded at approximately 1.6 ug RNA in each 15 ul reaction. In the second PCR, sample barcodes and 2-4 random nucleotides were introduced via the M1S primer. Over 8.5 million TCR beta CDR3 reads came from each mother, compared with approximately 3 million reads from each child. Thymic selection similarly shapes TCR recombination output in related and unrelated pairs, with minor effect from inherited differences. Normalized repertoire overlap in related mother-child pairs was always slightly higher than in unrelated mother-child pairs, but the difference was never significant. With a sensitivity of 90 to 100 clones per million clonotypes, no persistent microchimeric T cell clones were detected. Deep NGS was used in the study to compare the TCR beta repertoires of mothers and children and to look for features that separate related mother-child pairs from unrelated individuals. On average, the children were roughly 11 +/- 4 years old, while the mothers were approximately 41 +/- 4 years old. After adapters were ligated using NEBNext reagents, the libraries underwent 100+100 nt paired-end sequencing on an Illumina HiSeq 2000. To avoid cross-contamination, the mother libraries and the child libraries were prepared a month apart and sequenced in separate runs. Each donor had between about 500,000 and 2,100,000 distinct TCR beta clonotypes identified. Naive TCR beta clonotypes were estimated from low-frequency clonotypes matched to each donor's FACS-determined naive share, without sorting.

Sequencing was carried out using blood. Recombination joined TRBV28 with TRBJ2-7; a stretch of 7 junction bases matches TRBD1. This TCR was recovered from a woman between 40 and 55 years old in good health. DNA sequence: TGTGCCAGCAGTACTATGACAGGGTTCTACGAGCAGTACTTC. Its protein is CASSTMTGFYEQYF.